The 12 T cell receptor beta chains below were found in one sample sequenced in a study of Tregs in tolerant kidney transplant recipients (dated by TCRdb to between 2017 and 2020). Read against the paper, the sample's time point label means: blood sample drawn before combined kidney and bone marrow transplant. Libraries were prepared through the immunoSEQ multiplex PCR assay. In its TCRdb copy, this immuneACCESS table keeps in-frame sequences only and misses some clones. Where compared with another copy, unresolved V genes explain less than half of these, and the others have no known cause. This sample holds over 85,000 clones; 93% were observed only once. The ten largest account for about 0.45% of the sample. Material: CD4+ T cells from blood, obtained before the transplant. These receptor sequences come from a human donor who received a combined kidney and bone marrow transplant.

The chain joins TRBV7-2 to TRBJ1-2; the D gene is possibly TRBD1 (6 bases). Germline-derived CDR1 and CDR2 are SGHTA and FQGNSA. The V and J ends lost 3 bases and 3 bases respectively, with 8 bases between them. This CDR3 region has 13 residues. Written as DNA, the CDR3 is TGTGCCAGCAGCTTGACAGGAGACTATGGCTACACCTTC. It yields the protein CASSLTGDYGYTF.

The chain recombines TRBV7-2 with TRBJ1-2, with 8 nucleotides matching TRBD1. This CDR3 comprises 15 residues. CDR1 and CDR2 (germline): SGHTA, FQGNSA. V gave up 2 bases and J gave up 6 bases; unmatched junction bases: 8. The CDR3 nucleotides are TGTGCCAGCAGCTTACCGGGCAGGGGGCGCAATGGCTACACCTTC. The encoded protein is CASSLPGRGRNGYTF.

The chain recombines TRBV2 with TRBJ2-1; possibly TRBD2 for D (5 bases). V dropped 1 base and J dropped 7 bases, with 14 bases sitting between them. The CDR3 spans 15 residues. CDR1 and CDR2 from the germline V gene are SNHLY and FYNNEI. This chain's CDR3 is CASSEGLGTRNEQFF. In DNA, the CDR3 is TGTGCCAGCAGTGAAGGTCTAGGCACTAGGAATGAGCAGTTCTTC.

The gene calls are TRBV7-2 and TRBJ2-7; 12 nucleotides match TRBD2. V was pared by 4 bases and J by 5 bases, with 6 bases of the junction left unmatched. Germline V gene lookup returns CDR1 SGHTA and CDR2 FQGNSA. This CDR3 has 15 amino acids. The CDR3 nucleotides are TGTGCCAGCAGCTCTCGGCTAGCGGGAGGGCACGAGCAGTACTTC. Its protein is CASSSRLAGGHEQYF.

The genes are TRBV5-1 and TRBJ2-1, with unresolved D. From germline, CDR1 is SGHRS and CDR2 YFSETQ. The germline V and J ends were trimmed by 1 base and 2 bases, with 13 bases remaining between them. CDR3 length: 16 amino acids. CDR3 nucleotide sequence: TGCGCCAGCAGCTTGCCTCCCCGGAGAACCTACAATGAGCAGTTCTTC. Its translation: CASSLPPRRTYNEQFF.

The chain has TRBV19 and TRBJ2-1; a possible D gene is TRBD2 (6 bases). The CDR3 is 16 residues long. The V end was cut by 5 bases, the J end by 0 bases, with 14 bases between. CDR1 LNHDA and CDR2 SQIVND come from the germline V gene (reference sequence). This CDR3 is CASSPWTTSSYNEQFF. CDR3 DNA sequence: TGTGCCAGTAGTCCCTGGACTACGAGCTCCTACAATGAGCAGTTCTTC. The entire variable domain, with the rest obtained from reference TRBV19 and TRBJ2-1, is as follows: DGGITQSPKYLFRKEGQNVTLSCEQNLNHDAMYWYRQDPGQGLRLIYYSQIVNDFQKGDIAEGYSVSREKKESFPLTVTSAQKNPTAFYLCASSPWTTSSYNEQFFGPGTRLTVL.

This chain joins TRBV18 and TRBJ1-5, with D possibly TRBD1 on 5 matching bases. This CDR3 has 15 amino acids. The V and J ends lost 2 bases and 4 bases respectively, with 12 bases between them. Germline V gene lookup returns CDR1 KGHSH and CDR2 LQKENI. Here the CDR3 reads CASSPSGGGNQPQHF. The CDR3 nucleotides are TGTGCCAGCTCACCATCCGGGGGGGGTAATCAGCCCCAGCATTTT.

This CDR3 reads CASGTSGVYEQYF. The CDR3 nucleotides are TGTGCCAGCGGGACTAGCGGGGTGTACGAGCAGTACTTC. The chain couples TRBV5-6 to TRBJ2-7; the match to TRBD2 covers 13 bases. CDR1 is SGHDT and CDR2 is YYEEEE in the germline V gene. The CDR3 is 13 residues long. The V and J ends lost 7 bases and 4 bases, in that order; junction bases with no gene match: 2.

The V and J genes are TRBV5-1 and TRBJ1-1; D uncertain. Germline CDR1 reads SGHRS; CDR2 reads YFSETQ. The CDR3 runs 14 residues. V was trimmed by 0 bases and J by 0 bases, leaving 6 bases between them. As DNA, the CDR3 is TGCGCCAGCAGCTTGGCCCCCATGAACACTGAAGCTTTCTTT. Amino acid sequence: CASSLAPMNTEAFF.

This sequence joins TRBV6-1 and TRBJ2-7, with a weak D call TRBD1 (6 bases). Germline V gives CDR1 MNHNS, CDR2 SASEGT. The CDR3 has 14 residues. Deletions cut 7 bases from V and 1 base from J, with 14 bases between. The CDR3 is CASTGQGTSYEQYF. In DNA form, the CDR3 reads TGTGCCAGCACTGGGCAGGGGACATCCTACGAGCAGTACTTC.

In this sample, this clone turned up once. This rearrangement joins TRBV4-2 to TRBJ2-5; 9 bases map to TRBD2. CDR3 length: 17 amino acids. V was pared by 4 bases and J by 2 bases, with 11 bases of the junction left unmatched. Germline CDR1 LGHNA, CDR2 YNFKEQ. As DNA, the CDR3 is TGTGCCAGCAGCCCTTTCCAGGGGCTAGCGGGACAAGAGACCCAGTACTTC. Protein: CASSPFQGLAGQETQYF.

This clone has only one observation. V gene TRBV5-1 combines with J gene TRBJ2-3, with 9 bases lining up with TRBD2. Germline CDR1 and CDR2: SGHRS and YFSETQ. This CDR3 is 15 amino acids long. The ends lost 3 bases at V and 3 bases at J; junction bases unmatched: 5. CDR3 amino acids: CASSSGSGRTDTQYF. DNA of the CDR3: TGCGCCAGCAGCTCCGGTAGCGGGAGAACAGATACGCAGTATTTT.